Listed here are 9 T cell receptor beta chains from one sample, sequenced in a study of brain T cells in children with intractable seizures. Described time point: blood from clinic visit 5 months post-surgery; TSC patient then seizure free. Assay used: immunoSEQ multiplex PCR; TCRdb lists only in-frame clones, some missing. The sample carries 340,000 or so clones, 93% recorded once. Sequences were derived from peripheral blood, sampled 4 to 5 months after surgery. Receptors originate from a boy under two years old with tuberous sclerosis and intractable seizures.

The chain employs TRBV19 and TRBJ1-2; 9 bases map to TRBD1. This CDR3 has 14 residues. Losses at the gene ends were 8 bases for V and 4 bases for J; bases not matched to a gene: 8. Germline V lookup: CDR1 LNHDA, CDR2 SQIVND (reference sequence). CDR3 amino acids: CASGADRGPYGYTF. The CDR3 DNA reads TGTGCCAGTGGTGCGGACAGGGGACCCTATGGCTACACCTTC.

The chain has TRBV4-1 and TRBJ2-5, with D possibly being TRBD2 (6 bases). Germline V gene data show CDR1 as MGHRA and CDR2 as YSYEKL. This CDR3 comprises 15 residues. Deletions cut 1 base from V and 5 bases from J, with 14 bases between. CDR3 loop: CASSQGRSGGETQYF. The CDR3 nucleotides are TGCGCCAGCAGCCAAGGTAGGAGTGGAGGGGAGACCCAGTACTTC.

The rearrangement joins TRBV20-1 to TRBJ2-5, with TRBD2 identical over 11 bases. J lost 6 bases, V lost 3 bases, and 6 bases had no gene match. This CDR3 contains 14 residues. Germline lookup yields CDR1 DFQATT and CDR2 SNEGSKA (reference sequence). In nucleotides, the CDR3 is TGCAGTGCTAGTAGCGGGGGGGCCCCCAAGACCCAGTACTTC. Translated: CSASSGGAPKTQYF.

The CDR3 DNA sequence: TGTGCCAGCAGTTCCAGATACCGGACAGGATACTCCTACGAGCAGTACTTC. Its protein product is CASSSRYRTGYSYEQYF. This chain connects TRBV27 to TRBJ2-7, with 7 bases aligning to TRBD1. The ends lost 4 bases at V and 0 bases at J; junction bases unmatched: 12. The CDR3 totals 17 residues. Germline lookup yields CDR1 MNHEY and CDR2 SMNVEV (reference sequence).

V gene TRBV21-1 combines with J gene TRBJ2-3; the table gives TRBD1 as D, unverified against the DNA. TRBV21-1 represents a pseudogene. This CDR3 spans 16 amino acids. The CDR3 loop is CAKQQLSGKGPDTQYF. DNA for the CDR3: TGTGCCAAGCAGCAACTGTCGGGCAAGGGGCCGGATACGCAGTATTTT.

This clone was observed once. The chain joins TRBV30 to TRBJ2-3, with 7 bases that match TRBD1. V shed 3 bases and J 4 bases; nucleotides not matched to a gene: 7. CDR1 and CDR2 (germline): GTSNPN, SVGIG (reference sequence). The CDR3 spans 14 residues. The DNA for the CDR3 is TGTGCCTGGAGGGGACAGTCTAGCCCAGATACGCAGTATTTT. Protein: CAWRGQSSPDTQYF.

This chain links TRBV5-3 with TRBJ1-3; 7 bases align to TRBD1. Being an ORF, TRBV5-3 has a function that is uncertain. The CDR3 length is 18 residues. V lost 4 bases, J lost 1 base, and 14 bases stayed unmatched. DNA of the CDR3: TGTGCCAGAAGCCGGGGGGAAGGGGGCGACGAGTCTGGAAACACCATATATTTT. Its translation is CARSRGEGGDESGNTIYF.

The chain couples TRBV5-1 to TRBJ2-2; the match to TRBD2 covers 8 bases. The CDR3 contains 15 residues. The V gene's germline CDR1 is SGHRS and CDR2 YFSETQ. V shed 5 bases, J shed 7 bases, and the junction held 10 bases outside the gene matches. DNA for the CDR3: TGCGCCAGCAGTTATCTGAGCGGGAGTGGCGGGGAGCTGTTTTTT. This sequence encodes CASSYLSGSGGELFF.

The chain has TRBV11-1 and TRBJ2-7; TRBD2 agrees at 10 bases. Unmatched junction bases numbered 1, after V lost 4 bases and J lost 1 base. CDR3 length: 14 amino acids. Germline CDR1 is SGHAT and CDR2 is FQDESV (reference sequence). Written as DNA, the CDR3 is TGTGCCAGCAGCTCTAGCGGGGGATCCTACGAGCAGTACTTC. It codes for CASSSSGGSYEQYF.